The 24 T cell receptor beta chains reported below all come from one sample, sequenced in a study of response to subunit inactivated influenza vaccine. TCRdb passed the RT-PCR reads through MiXCR, listing each CDR3 protein once. This sample has about 520,000 distinct CDR3 sequences, with over 25% found just once. Source: CD4+ T cells sorted from PBMCs, taken more than 4 days after vaccination. The receptors shown here come from a man aged 50-60 years who received an inactivated influenza vaccine.

This clonotype was counted a few times. The gene calls are TRBV18 and TRBJ1-5; 7 bases align to TRBD1. The germline V gene encodes CDR1 KGHSH and CDR2 LQKENI. CDR3 length: 16 amino acids. J was trimmed by 7 bases and V by 3 bases; bases with no gene match: 12. CDR3 in amino acids: CASSPFGPTGEQPQHF. The CDR3, as DNA: TGTGCCAGCTCACCTTTCGGGCCTACAGGGGAGCAGCCCCAGCATTTT.

The CDR3 sequence is CASQAASGNHYEQYF. CDR3 nucleotide sequence: TGTGCCAGCCAGGCGGCTAGCGGGAACCACTACGAGCAGTACTTC. The rearrangement uses TRBV27 and TRBJ2-7; TRBD2 agrees at 9 bases. The CDR3 spans 15 residues. The germline gives CDR1 MNHEY, CDR2 SMNVEV (reference sequence). The junction had 11 bases not matched to a gene; V was cut back by 8 bases and J by 3 bases.

This clonotype was observed a handful of times. The chain carries TRBV4-3 and TRBJ2-2; 11 nucleotides align to TRBD2. Germline V CDR1 and CDR2: LGHNA, YSLEER. The CDR3 contains 17 residues. V lost 3 bases and J lost 6; bases outside the gene matches: 9. This chain's CDR3 is CASSHLSGRAGAGELFF. CDR3 in DNA: TGCGCCAGCAGCCATCTTAGCGGGAGGGCGGGGGCCGGGGAGCTGTTTTTT.

This clonotype was counted at least ten times. The genes are TRBV4-2 and TRBJ2-1; TRBD2 matches 9 bases. CDR1 and CDR2 from the germline V gene are LGHNA and YNFKEQ. This CDR3 spans 16 amino acids. V was clipped by 4 bases and J by 8 bases; unmatched bases: 12. The CDR3 coding sequence is TGTGCCAGCAGCCCAAGGCATGGGACTAGCATGGATGAGCAGTTCTTC. Protein product: CASSPRHGTSMDEQFF.

The V call is TRBV12-3 or TRBV12-4, the J call TRBJ2-2, with D possibly being TRBD1 or TRBD2 (6 bases each). This CDR3 has 16 amino acids. V was pared by 3 bases and J by 1 base, with 12 bases between. CDR3 protein: CASSLGGGKNTGELFF. Written as DNA, the CDR3 is TGTGCCAGCAGTTTGGGGGGCGGGAAGAACACCGGGGAGCTGTTTTTT.

The chain carries TRBV20-1 and TRBJ2-3; TRBD2 matches 15 bases. Germline-derived CDR1 and CDR2 are DFQATT and SNEGSKA (reference sequence). The CDR3 sequence is 15 residues long. After removal of 4 bases from V and 6 bases from J, the junction contained 5 bases not matched to a gene. CDR3 sequence: CSAKGLAGGFDTQYF. The DNA of the CDR3 is TGCAGTGCTAAAGGACTAGCGGGGGGGTTTGATACGCAGTATTTT.

This clonotype was recorded a few times. The chain is built from TRBV29-1 and TRBJ2-7, with 9 bases matching TRBD2. Germline V gives CDR1 SQVTM, CDR2 ANQGSEA. This CDR3 region has 16 residues. J was trimmed by 4 bases and V by 1 base; bases with no gene match: 11. CDR3 sequence (DNA): TGCAGCGTTGAAGGCCTCATTAGCGGGAGTTTATACGAGCAGTACTTC. Translating gives CSVEGLISGSLYEQYF.

The V and J genes are TRBV6-1 and TRBJ2-3; D may be TRBD1 (6 bases). This CDR3 region has 15 residues. Germline V gene sequence: CDR1 MNHNS, CDR2 SASEGT. As DNA, the CDR3 is TGTTCAAGCAGGGGAGCGCAGGGAGCATCGGATACGCAGTATTTT. Residues: CSSRGAQGASDTQYF.

This clonotype was detected only once. The chain uses TRBV2 and TRBJ2-1, with TRBD2 matching 12 bases. The J segment lost 4 bases and the V segment lost 4 bases, leaving 8 bases of the junction unmatched. Germline V gene sequence: CDR1 SNHLY, CDR2 FYNNEI. The CDR3 length is 17 residues. CDR3 sequence: CASSVLAGGRIYNEQFF. The DNA for the CDR3 is TGTGCCAGCAGTGTCCTAGCGGGGGGGCGAATATACAATGAGCAGTTCTTC.

The V call is TRBV4-2, the J call TRBJ2-7, with no clear D. V was pared by 3 bases and J by 0 bases, with 6 bases between. The V gene's germline CDR1 is LGHNA and CDR2 YNFKEQ. This CDR3 region has 13 residues. The CDR3 DNA reads as TGTGCCAGCAGCCACACGCGCTCCTACGAGCAGTACTTC. Translation gives CASSHTRSYEQYF.

The chain uses TRBV28 and TRBJ2-7; D is ambiguous. V was cut by 8 bases and J by 0 bases, with 11 bases left in between. The germline CDR1 and CDR2 sequences are MDHEN and SYDVKM. The CDR3 has 13 residues. CDR3 DNA: TGTGCCAGCGGTAAACAACTCTCCTACGAGCAGTACTTC. Protein product: CASGKQLSYEQYF.

This chain uses TRBV20-1 with TRBJ2-7, with 11 bases matching TRBD2. The germline V gene encodes CDR1 DFQATT and CDR2 SNEGSKA (reference sequence). V was clipped by 3 bases and J by 3 bases; unmatched bases: 7. The CDR3 extends over 15 amino acids. The CDR3 region has the DNA TGCAGTGCTAGTAGGGGACTAGCGGAGCTCTACGAGCAGTACTTC. Protein: CSASRGLAELYEQYF.

The chain employs TRBV4-2 and TRBJ2-2; a weak D match, TRBD2 (5 bases). This CDR3 is 15 amino acids long. V lost 1 base and J 3 bases, leaving 9 bases between the germline ends. Germline V CDR1 and CDR2: LGHNA, YNFKEQ. The CDR3 DNA follows: TGTGCCAGCAGCCAAGCGGGGTCTCACACCGGGGAGCTGTTTTTT. Protein product: CASSQAGSHTGELFF.

There are many counts of this clonotype. The chain combines TRBV20-1 with TRBJ2-3; D not resolved. The V end was cut by 6 bases, the J end by 4 bases, with 14 bases between. Germline V gives CDR1 DFQATT, CDR2 SNEGSKA (reference sequence). The CDR3 extends over 13 amino acids. CDR3 nucleotides: TGCAGTGCCGCACTCCCCGGCCCAGATACGCAGTATTTT. Translated: CSAALPGPDTQYF.

This chain uses TRBV28 with TRBJ2-7; 12 bases are a match to TRBD1. Trimming removed 5 bases from V and 4 bases from J; junction bases left unmatched: 6. This CDR3 has 15 residues. The V gene's germline CDR1 is MDHEN and CDR2 SYDVKM. CDR3 nucleotides: TGTGCCAGCAGTCCCGGGACAGGGGGCGAGTACGAGCAGTACTTC. Residues: CASSPGTGGEYEQYF.

The V and J genes are TRBV6-1 and TRBJ2-7; D remains unclear. Trimming cost V 7 bases and J 3 bases, with 16 bases left between them. The CDR3 is made up of 14 amino acids. Germline CDR1 is MNHNS and CDR2 is SASEGT. The CDR3 coding sequence is TGTGCCAGCAAAAGAGAACCGAACTTCTACGAGCAGTACTTC. Protein: CASKREPNFYEQYF.

This chain links TRBV3-1 with TRBJ1-1; the match to TRBD1 covers 7 bases. Trimming cost V 6 bases and J 0 bases; bases outside gene matches: 7. Germline V gene lookup returns CDR1 LGHDT and CDR2 YNNKEL (reference sequence). This CDR3 is 15 amino acids long. CDR3 DNA: TGTGCCAGCAGACAAACAGGGGCCTTGAACACTGAAGCTTTCTTT. Translating it yields CASRQTGALNTEAFF.

This clonotype was counted between two and nine times. CDR3: CSANKDSVNSPLHF. As DNA, the CDR3 is TGCAGTGCTAACAAGGACAGTGTTAATTCACCCCTCCACTTT. The chain combines TRBV20-1 with TRBJ1-6, with D possibly being TRBD1 (6 bases). Between the trimmed V and J ends, which lost 4 bases and 6 bases, there was a span of 13 bases. This CDR3 is 14 amino acids long. Germline V CDR1 and CDR2: DFQATT, SNEGSKA (reference sequence).

The chain has TRBV7-2 and TRBJ1-2; D ambiguous. The CDR3 sequence is 16 residues long. V was cut by 5 bases and J by 7 bases, with 23 bases left in between. Germline loops: CDR1 SGHTA, CDR2 FQGNSA. The DNA for the CDR3 is TGTGCCAGCAGCATGTCCGGGCCCCCACTAGGGAGTGGCTACACCTTC. This encodes CASSMSGPPLGSGYTF.

This clonotype was seen a few times. DNA for the CDR3: TGTGCCACCAGCAGAGAACCAACAGGGGGAGCAGATACGCAGTATTTT. It codes for CATSREPTGGADTQYF. The gene calls are TRBV15 and TRBJ2-3, with 8 bases lining up with TRBD1. Unmatched junction bases numbered 6, after V lost 0 bases and J lost 4 bases. The CDR3 spans 16 residues. The V gene's germline CDR1 is LNHNV and CDR2 YYDKDF (reference sequence).

This chain uses TRBV3-1 with TRBJ2-7; the match to TRBD1 covers 8 bases. CDR3 length: 17 residues. CDR1 and CDR2 (germline): LGHDT, YNNKEL (reference sequence). V shed 6 bases and J 2 bases; nucleotides not matched to a gene: 15. CDR3 residues: CASSQNPPGQETYEQYF. In DNA, the CDR3 is TGTGCCAGCAGTCAAAACCCTCCGGGACAGGAAACCTACGAGCAGTACTTC.

The V gene is TRBV6-1, the J gene TRBJ2-1; no reliable D call. CDR3 length equals 15 residues. Trimming left V 6 bases short and J 0 bases short, with 12 bases between. The V gene's germline CDR1 is MNHNS and CDR2 SASEGT. CDR3: CASSQGGLSYNEQFF. CDR3 bases: TGTGCCAGCAGCCAAGGTGGTCTCTCCTACAATGAGCAGTTCTTC.

The CDR3: CATSRGTVRDYEQYF. In DNA, the CDR3 is TGTGCCACCAGCAGAGGGACGGTCAGGGACTACGAGCAGTACTTC. The chain has TRBV15 and TRBJ2-7; D perhaps matches TRBD1 (5 bases). V was pared by 1 base and J by 3 bases, with 13 bases between. The CDR3 runs to 15 residues. Germline assignment: CDR1 LNHNV and CDR2 YYDKDF (reference sequence).

The V and J genes are TRBV6-5 and TRBJ2-7, with 10 bases that match TRBD2. The CDR3 sequence is 15 residues long. CDR1 and CDR2 from the germline V gene are MNHEY and SVGAGI. V gave up 4 bases and J gave up 5 bases; unmatched junction bases: 8. The CDR3 reads CASSWERGGGDEQYF. CDR3 DNA: TGTGCCAGCAGTTGGGAGCGGGGGGGCGGTGACGAGCAGTACTTC.